This T cell receptor beta chain was recorded in a study of T-cell reconstitution after alpha-beta-depleted transplantation in children. Broader study findings: Alpha-beta T cells about two months after transplant reportedly derived from several hundred expanded graft clones. Diversity of TCRbeta at day 60 was high in some patients, arising from surviving recipient T cells and thymic progenitors.

This clonotype was counted many times. Its cognate antigen is unknown. Library preparation (for TCRbeta) was performed with unique molecular identifiers. TCRdb re-called the PCR reads through MiXCR, storing one row per CDR3 protein. The table records 300,000 or so distinct CDR3 sequences, roughly 25% of them present only once. CDR1 and CDR2 from the germline V gene are SGHRS and YFSETQ. The CDR3 runs 13 residues. V dropped 4 bases and J dropped 8 bases, with 15 bases sitting between them. The receptor was derived from a male patient under 18 who had a stem cell transplant for acute lymphoblastic leukemia, so the T cells may come from the graft donor. The specimen was PBMCs, mostly from graft donor cells, collected 180 days after TCRalphabeta/CD19-depleted stem cell transplant. The chain is built from TRBV5-1 and TRBJ1-2; D not resolved. The chain's CDR3 is CASSLEASWGYTF. CDR3 DNA sequence: TGCGCCAGCAGCCTGGAGGCCTCGTGGGGCTACACCTTC.